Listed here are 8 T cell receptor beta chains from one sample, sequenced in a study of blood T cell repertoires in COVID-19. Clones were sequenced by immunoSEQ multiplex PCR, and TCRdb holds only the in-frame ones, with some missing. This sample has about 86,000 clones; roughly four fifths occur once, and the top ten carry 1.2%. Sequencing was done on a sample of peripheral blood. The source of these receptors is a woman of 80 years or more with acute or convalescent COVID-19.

In DNA form, the CDR3 reads TGTGCCAGCAGCCCCGGCGGGCTAGCGGGGTTTCAAGAGACCCAGTACTTC. It codes for CASSPGGLAGFQETQYF. The J gene is TRBJ2-5, the V gene TRBV11-2; 9 bases agree with TRBD2. V dropped 5 bases and J dropped 2; count of bases not matched to a gene: 12. This CDR3 has 17 residues. Germline V gene data show CDR1 as SGHAT and CDR2 as FQNNGV. Together with reference TRBV11-2 and TRBJ2-5, the CDR3 gives the full variable domain: EAGVAQSPRYKIIEKRQSVAFWCNPISGHATLYWYQQILGQGPKLLIQFQNNGVVDDSQLPKDRFSAERLKGVDSTLKIQPAKLEDSAVYLCASSPGGLAGFQETQYFGPGTRLLVL.

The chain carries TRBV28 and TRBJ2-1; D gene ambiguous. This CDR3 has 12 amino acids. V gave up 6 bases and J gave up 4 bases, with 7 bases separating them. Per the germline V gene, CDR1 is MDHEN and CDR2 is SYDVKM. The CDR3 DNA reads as TGTGCCAGCAGCCTTCAGTACAATGAGCAGTTCTTC. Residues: CASSLQYNEQFF.

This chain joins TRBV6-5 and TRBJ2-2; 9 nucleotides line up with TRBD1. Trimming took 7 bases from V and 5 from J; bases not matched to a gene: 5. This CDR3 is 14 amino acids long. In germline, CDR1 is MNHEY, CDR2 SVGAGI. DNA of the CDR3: TGTGCCAGCATAGACAGGGGGTGGACCGGGGAGCTGTTTTTT. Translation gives CASIDRGWTGELFF.

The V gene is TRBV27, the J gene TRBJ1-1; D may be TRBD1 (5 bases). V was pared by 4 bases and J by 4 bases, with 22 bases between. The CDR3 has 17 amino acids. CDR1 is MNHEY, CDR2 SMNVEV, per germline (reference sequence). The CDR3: CASSSRALRVGGTEAFF. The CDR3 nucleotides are TGTGCCAGCAGTTCACGCGCCCTGCGAGTGGGGGGCACTGAAGCTTTCTTT.

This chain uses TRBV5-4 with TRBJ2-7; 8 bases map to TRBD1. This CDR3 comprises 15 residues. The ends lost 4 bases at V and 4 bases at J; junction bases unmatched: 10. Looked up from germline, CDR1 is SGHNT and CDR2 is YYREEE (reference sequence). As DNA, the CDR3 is TGTGCCAGCAGCCCGCCGGGACAGGCTGATTACGAGCAGTACTTC. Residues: CASSPPGQADYEQYF.

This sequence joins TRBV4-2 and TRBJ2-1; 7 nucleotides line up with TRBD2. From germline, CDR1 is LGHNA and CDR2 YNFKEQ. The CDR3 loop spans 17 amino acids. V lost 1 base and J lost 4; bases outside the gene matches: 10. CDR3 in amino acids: CASSQATGSGSYNEQFF. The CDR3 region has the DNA TGTGCCAGCAGCCAAGCCACCGGTAGCGGGTCTTACAATGAGCAGTTCTTC.

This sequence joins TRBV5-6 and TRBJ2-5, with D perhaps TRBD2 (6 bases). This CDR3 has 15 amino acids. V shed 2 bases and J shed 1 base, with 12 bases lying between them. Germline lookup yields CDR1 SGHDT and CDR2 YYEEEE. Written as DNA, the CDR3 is TGTGCCAGCAGCTTAGTAGCGGCGCTCCAAGAGACCCAGTACTTC. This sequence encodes CASSLVAALQETQYF.

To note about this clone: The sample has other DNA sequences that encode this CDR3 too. The CDR3 reads CASSLSGGTNYGYTF. In nucleotides, the CDR3 is TGCGCCAGCAGCTTGTCAGGGGGCACTAACTATGGCTACACCTTC. J is TRBJ1-2 and V is TRBV5-1, with 8 bases matching TRBD1. The germline V gene encodes CDR1 SGHRS and CDR2 YFSETQ. This CDR3 has 15 residues. With V trimmed by 1 base and J by 0 bases, 2 bases remained unmatched.